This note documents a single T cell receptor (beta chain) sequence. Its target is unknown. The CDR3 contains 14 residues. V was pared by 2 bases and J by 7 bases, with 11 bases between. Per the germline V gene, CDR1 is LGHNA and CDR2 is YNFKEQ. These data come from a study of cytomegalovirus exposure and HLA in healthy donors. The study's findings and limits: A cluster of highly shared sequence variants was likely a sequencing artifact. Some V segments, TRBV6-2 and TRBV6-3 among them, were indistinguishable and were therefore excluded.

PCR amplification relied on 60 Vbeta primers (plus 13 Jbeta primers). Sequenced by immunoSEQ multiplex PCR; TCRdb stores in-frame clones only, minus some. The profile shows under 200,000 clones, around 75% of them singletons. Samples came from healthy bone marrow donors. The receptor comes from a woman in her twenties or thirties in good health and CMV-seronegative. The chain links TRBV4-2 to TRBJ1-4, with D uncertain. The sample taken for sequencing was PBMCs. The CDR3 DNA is TGTGCCAGCAGCCAAACCCGGGAGATTGAAAAACTGTTTTTT. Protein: CASSQTREIEKLFF.